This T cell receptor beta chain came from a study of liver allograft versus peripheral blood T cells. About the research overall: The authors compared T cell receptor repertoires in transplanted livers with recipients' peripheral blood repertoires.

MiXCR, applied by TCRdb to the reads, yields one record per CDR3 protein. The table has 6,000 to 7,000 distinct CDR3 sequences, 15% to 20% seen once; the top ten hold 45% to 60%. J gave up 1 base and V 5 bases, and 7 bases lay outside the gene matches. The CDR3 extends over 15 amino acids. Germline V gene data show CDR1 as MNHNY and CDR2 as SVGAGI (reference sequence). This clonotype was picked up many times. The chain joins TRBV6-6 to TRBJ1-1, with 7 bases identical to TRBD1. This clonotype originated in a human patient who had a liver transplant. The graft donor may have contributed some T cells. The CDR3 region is CASSRTGLGNTEAFF. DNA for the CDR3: TGTGCCAGCAGTCGGACAGGATTGGGGAACACTGAAGCTTTCTTT.